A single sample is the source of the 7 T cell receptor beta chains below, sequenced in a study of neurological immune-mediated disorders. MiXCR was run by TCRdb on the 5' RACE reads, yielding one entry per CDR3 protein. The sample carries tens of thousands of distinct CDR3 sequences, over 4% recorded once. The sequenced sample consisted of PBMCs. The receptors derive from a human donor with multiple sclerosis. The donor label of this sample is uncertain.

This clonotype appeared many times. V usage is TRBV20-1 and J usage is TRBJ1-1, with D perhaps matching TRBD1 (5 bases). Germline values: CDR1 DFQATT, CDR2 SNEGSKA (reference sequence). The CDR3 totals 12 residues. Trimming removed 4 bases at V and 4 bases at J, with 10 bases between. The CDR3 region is CSAISGRTEAFF. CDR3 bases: TGCAGTGCTATCTCAGGGCGCACTGAAGCTTTCTTT.

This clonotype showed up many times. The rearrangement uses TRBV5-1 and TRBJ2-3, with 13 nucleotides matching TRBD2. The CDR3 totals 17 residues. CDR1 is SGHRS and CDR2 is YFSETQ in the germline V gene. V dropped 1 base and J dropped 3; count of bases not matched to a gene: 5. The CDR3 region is CASSLIPGLAGTDTQYF. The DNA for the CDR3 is TGCGCCAGCAGCTTGATTCCGGGACTAGCGGGAACAGATACGCAGTATTTT.

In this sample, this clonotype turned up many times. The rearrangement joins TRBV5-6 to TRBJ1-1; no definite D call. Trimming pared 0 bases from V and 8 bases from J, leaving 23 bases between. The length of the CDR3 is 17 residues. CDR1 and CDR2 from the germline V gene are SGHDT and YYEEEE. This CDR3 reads CASSLVGFGVPEYEAFF. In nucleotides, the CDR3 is TGTGCCAGCAGCTTGGTAGGCTTTGGGGTCCCGGAATACGAAGCTTTCTTT.

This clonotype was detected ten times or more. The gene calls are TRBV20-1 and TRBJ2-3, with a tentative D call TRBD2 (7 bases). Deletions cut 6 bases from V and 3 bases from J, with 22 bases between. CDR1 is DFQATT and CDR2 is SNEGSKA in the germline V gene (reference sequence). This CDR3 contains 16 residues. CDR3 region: CSAQWGGGVGTDTQYF. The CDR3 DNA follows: TGCAGTGCCCAGTGGGGGGGGGGCGTCGGGACAGATACGCAGTATTTT.

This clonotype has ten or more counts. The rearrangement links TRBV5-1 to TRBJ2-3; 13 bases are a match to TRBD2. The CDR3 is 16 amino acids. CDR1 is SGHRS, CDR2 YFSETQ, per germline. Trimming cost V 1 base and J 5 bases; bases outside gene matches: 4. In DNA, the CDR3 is TGCGCCAGCAGCTTGAGGACTAGCGGGGGAGTAGATACGCAGTATTTT. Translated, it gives CASSLRTSGGVDTQYF.

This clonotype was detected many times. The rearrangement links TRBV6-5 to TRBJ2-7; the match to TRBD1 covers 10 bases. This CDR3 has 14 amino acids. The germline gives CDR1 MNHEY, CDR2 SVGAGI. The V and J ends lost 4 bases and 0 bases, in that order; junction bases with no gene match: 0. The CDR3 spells CASSWTGGSYEQYF. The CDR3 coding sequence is TGTGCCAGCAGTTGGACAGGGGGCTCCTACGAGCAGTACTTC.

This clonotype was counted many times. The CDR3 here is CSTNGGLGTEAFF. DNA for the CDR3: TGCAGTACTAACGGGGGTTTGGGGACTGAAGCTTTCTTT. This chain joins TRBV20-1 and TRBJ1-1, with D perhaps matching TRBD1 (5 bases). Trimming cost V 8 bases and J 5 bases, with 18 bases left between them. This CDR3 is built from 13 residues. Germline-derived CDR1 and CDR2 are DFQATT and SNEGSKA (reference sequence).